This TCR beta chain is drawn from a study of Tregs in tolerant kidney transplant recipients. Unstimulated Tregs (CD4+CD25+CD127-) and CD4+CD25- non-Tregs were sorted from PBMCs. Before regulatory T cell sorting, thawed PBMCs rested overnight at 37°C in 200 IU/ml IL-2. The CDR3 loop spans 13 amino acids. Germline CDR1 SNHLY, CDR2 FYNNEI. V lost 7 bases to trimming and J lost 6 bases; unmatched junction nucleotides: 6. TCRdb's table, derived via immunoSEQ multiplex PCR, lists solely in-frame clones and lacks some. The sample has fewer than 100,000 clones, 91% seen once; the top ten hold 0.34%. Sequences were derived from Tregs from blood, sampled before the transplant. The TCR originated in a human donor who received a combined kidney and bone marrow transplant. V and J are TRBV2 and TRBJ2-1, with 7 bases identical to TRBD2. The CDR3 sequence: CASNEREPNEQFF. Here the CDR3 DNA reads TGTGCCAGCAACGAGCGGGAACCCAATGAGCAGTTCTTC.